Following are 24 T cell receptor beta chains from one sample sequenced in a study of T cell changes during pregnancy in multiple sclerosis. TCRdb's copy holds only in-frame clones and misses some; the assay was immunoSEQ multiplex PCR. The table has under 75,000 clones, 91% seen once; the top ten hold roughly 2.1%. The sequencing here drew on peripheral blood, taken in the first trimester of pregnancy. Receptor source: a female donor with multiple sclerosis, enrolled in a pregnancy study.

The chain is built from TRBV4-2 and TRBJ1-6; 8 bases are shared with TRBD1. V was clipped by 2 bases and J by 10 bases; unmatched bases: 10. This CDR3 is 16 amino acids long. Germline lookup yields CDR1 LGHNA and CDR2 YNFKEQ. CDR3 bases: TGTGCCAGCAGCCAATCGGCGACAGGGGAGAGGTCACCCCTCCACTTT. As protein: CASSQSATGERSPLHF.

This rearrangement joins TRBV5-4 to TRBJ2-2; 8 bases map to TRBD1. Per the germline V gene, CDR1 is SGHNT and CDR2 is YYREEE (reference sequence). J gave up 4 bases and V 0 bases, and 5 bases lay outside the gene matches. This CDR3 spans 16 amino acids. The CDR3 reads CASSLVGQGFTGELFF. The CDR3 DNA reads as TGTGCCAGCAGCTTGGTCGGACAGGGATTCACCGGGGAGCTGTTTTTT. Supplemented by reference TRBV5-4 and TRBJ2-2, the full variable domain reads ETGVTQSPTHLIKTRGQQVTLRCSSQSGHNTVSWYQQALGQGPQFIFQYYREEENGRGNFPPRFSGLQFPNYSSELNVNALELDDSALYLCASSLVGQGFTGELFFGEGSRLTVL.

V usage is TRBV13 and J usage is TRBJ2-3; tentatively, D is TRBD1 (5 bases). Germline values: CDR1 PRHDT, CDR2 FYEKMQ (reference sequence). Trimming removed 5 bases at V and 3 bases at J, with 12 bases between. The CDR3 sequence is 14 residues long. The CDR3 DNA sequence: TGTGCCAGCAGCCCAGGACATCGAACAGATACGCAGTATTTT. This translates into CASSPGHRTDTQYF. The complete variable domain, with remaining parts taken from reference TRBV13 and TRBJ2-3, reads AAGVIQSPRHLIKEKRETATLKCYPIPRHDTVYWYQQGPGQDPQFLISFYEKMQSDKGSIPDRFSAQQFSDYHSELNMSSLELGDSALYFCASSPGHRTDTQYFGPGTRLTVL.

The chain uses TRBV19 and TRBJ1-1, with D tentatively TRBD1 (6 bases). V gave up 7 bases and J gave up 5 bases, with 17 bases separating them. The germline V gene encodes CDR1 LNHDA and CDR2 SQIVND (reference sequence). The CDR3 consists of 14 residues. As DNA, the CDR3 is TGTGCCAGTACCCCCTGGGACATTTTGACTGAAGCTTTCTTT. Protein: CASTPWDILTEAFF.

The chain combines TRBV6-4 with TRBJ2-7; tentatively, D is TRBD1 (5 bases). Trimming left V 4 bases short and J 7 bases short, with 20 bases between. The CDR3 runs to 15 residues. CDR1 is MRHNA and CDR2 is SNTAGT in the germline V gene. The CDR3 reads CASSAPKDISEEQYF. For the CDR3, the DNA is TGTGCCAGCAGTGCCCCGAAGGACATATCGGAAGAGCAGTACTTC.

This chain connects TRBV5-6 to TRBJ1-1; D gene ambiguous. V was shortened by 4 bases and J by 1 base, with 17 bases between the two germline ends. Germline-derived CDR1 and CDR2 are SGHDT and YYEEEE. The CDR3 extends over 16 amino acids. The DNA of the CDR3 is TGTGCCAGCAGCCCGCTTGGGGAGGCAGCGAACACTGAAGCTTTCTTT. Translating it yields CASSPLGEAANTEAFF. Looking up the rest from reference TRBV5-6 and TRBJ1-1 gives the full variable domain: DAGVTQSPTHLIKTRGQQVTLRCSPKSGHDTVSWYQQALGQGPQFIFQYYEEEERQRGNFPDRFSGHQFPNYSSELNVNALLLGDSALYLCASSPLGEAANTEAFFGQGTRLTVV.

This chain uses TRBV11-2 with TRBJ2-2; TRBD1 agrees at 9 bases. Germline CDR1 is SGHAT and CDR2 is FQNNGV. Trimming cost V 5 bases and J 5 bases; bases outside gene matches: 9. The CDR3 sequence is 16 residues long. In nucleotides, the CDR3 is TGTGCCAGCAGCCCTCGACAGGGGGGGAGTACCGGGGAGCTGTTTTTT. This translates into CASSPRQGGSTGELFF.

This chain uses TRBV19 with TRBJ1-1, with a possible D match to TRBD1 (5 bases). Germline V CDR1 and CDR2: LNHDA, SQIVND (reference sequence). This CDR3 region has 13 residues. The germline V and J ends were trimmed by 5 bases and 6 bases, with 13 bases remaining between them. For the CDR3, the DNA is TGTGCCAGTAGTGTGCGGGGACGGGCTGAAGCTTTCTTT. Protein product: CASSVRGRAEAFF.

This chain uses TRBV11-2 with TRBJ2-1; 8 nucleotides line up with TRBD2. Germline CDR1 is SGHAT and CDR2 is FQNNGV. The CDR3 runs to 18 residues. Germline trimming cut 2 bases from V and 2 bases from J; bases unmatched to any gene: 11. The CDR3 is CASSLSPSGGGTYNEQFF. The CDR3 bases are TGTGCCAGCAGCTTATCCCCCTCGGGAGGGGGGACCTACAATGAGCAGTTCTTC.

The V and J genes are TRBV19 and TRBJ1-5; D uncertain. V lost 3 bases to trimming and J lost 6 bases, with 18 bases between them. Germline V gene data show CDR1 as LNHDA and CDR2 as SQIVND (reference sequence). The CDR3 spans 16 residues. DNA for the CDR3: TGTGCCAGTAGTATCCGGGAAAATCTTCGGAGTCAGCCCCAGCATTTT. Translating it yields CASSIRENLRSQPQHF.

This chain uses TRBV7-2 with TRBJ2-3; 11 bases line up with TRBD1. The germline gives CDR1 SGHTA, CDR2 FQGNSA. The CDR3 has 15 residues. Losses at the gene ends were 5 bases for V and 2 bases for J; bases not matched to a gene: 3. For the CDR3, the DNA is TGTGCCAGCAGCCGGGACAGGGGGGACACAGATACGCAGTATTTT. Protein: CASSRDRGDTDTQYF.

This sequence joins TRBV7-8 and TRBJ1-2; 9 nucleotides agree with TRBD1. The V gene end was trimmed by 5 bases and the J gene end by 5 bases; junction bases not matched to a gene: 6. This CDR3 has 14 residues. CDR1 SGHVS and CDR2 FQNEAQ come from the germline V gene. Written as DNA, the CDR3 is TGTGCCAGCAGCAGCAGGGACAGGGTTTATGGCTACACCTTC. Its translation is CASSSRDRVYGYTF.

This clone was recorded once. The chain links TRBV5-1 to TRBJ2-5; 7 positions match TRBD2. The CDR3 is 15 amino acids. Losses at the gene ends were 3 bases for V and 1 base for J; bases not matched to a gene: 6. Germline lookup yields CDR1 SGHRS and CDR2 YFSETQ. The CDR3 is CASSYSPGGQETQYF. CDR3 coding DNA: TGCGCCAGCAGCTACTCTCCGGGGGGCCAAGAGACCCAGTACTTC.

The J gene is TRBJ1-6, the V gene TRBV30, with TRBD1 matching over 7 bases. The J segment lost 8 bases and the V segment lost 2 bases, leaving 6 bases of the junction unmatched. Per the germline V gene, CDR1 is GTSNPN and CDR2 is SVGIG (reference sequence). There are 14 residues in the CDR3. This CDR3 reads CAWSQGQSDSPLHF. For the CDR3, the DNA is TGTGCCTGGAGTCAGGGACAGTCGGATTCACCCCTCCACTTT.

The chain is built from TRBV11-2 and TRBJ1-1, with a possible D match to TRBD1 (5 bases). Germline assignment: CDR1 SGHAT and CDR2 FQNNGV. The CDR3 has 14 residues. V was trimmed by 5 bases and J by 3 bases, leaving 13 bases between them. CDR3 in amino acids: CASSRQPEYTEAFF. In DNA, the CDR3 is TGTGCCAGCAGCAGACAGCCGGAGTACACTGAAGCTTTCTTT.

The chain recombines TRBV25-1 with TRBJ1-1; D is possibly TRBD1 (5 bases). Trimming removed 2 bases from V and 11 bases from J, with 21 bases in between. Germline V gene data show CDR1 as MGHDK and CDR2 as SYGVNS. The CDR3 has 15 residues. Here the CDR3 reads CASSEGGILVDGAFF. The CDR3, as DNA: TGTGCCAGCAGTGAAGGGGGGATCCTCGTAGATGGGGCTTTCTTT.

The chain links TRBV2 to TRBJ1-3; 7 bases agree with TRBD1. Per the germline V gene, CDR1 is SNHLY and CDR2 is FYNNEI. This CDR3 is 16 amino acids long. The junction had 5 bases not matched to a gene; V was cut back by 3 bases and J by 0 bases. CDR3 in DNA: TGTGCCAGCAGTGAGTGGACAGGTTACTCTGGAAACACCATATATTTT. It codes for CASSEWTGYSGNTIYF.

J is TRBJ2-3 and V is TRBV11-3; 7 bases match TRBD1. This CDR3 has 14 residues. CDR1 SGHNT and CDR2 YENEEA come from the germline V gene. V was clipped by 5 bases and J by 2 bases; unmatched bases: 4. The CDR3 sequence: CASSPGQATDTQYF. In DNA, the CDR3 is TGTGCCAGCAGCCCCGGACAGGCCACAGATACGCAGTATTTT.

This clone showed up just once. This chain connects TRBV7-8 to TRBJ2-1; D is perhaps TRBD1 (6 bases). CDR1 is SGHVS and CDR2 is FQNEAQ in the germline V gene. This CDR3 is 14 amino acids long. V was clipped by 5 bases and J by 10 bases, with 18 bases between them. For the CDR3, the DNA is TGTGCCAGCAGCCCCACTCCTACAGGGATAGAGCAGTTCTTC. This sequence encodes CASSPTPTGIEQFF.

V usage is TRBV28 and J usage is TRBJ1-4, with unresolved D. V lost 6 bases and J 4 bases, leaving 12 bases between the germline ends. Per the germline V gene, CDR1 is MDHEN and CDR2 is SYDVKM. CDR3 length: 14 residues. CDR3 amino acids: CASRLNPGNEKLFF. As DNA, the CDR3 is TGTGCCAGCAGGCTCAATCCGGGTAATGAAAAACTGTTTTTT. Together with reference TRBV28 and TRBJ1-4, the CDR3 gives the full variable domain: DVKVTQSSRYLVKRTGEKVFLECVQDMDHENMFWYRQDPGLGLRLIYFSYDVKMKEKGDIPEGYSVSREKKERFSLILESASTNQTSMYLCASRLNPGNEKLFFGSGTQLSVL.

V gene TRBV12-5 combines with J gene TRBJ2-2, with 7 bases aligning to TRBD1. The ends lost 5 bases at V and 1 base at J; junction bases unmatched: 4. CDR3 length: 15 amino acids. Germline V gene lookup returns CDR1 LGHNT and CDR2 FRNRAP. The CDR3 spells CASGLDRVNTGELFF. The CDR3 DNA reads TGTGCTAGTGGTCTCGACAGGGTGAACACCGGGGAGCTGTTTTTT.

This clone was counted once. The chain employs TRBV5-4 and TRBJ2-2; TRBD1 matches at 9 bases. Germline V gene sequence: CDR1 SGHNT, CDR2 YYREEE (reference sequence). The CDR3 runs to 16 residues. V lost 3 bases, J lost 2 bases, and 5 bases stayed unmatched. DNA of the CDR3: TGTGCCAGCAGCTCGGGACAGGGCCAAAACACCGGGGAGCTGTTTTTT. Its translation is CASSSGQGQNTGELFF.

V is TRBV19 and J is TRBJ1-5; 10 bases map to TRBD1. The germline gives CDR1 LNHDA, CDR2 SQIVND (reference sequence). The CDR3 has 18 residues. V shed 5 bases and J 1 base; nucleotides not matched to a gene: 11. The CDR3, as DNA: TGTGCCAGTAGTGGGGACAGGGGTTACCCCAGGAGCAATCAGCCCCAGCATTTT. Protein: CASSGDRGYPRSNQPQHF.

The chain employs TRBV5-1 and TRBJ2-1, with 9 bases fitting TRBD2. V was pared by 0 bases and J by 4 bases, with 2 bases of the junction left unmatched. Per the germline V gene, CDR1 is SGHRS and CDR2 is YFSETQ. The CDR3 has 15 amino acids. CDR3 residues: CASSLGLADYNEQFF. For the CDR3, the DNA is TGCGCCAGCAGCTTGGGACTAGCGGATTACAATGAGCAGTTCTTC.